The rows below give T cell receptor beta chains drawn from one sample of a study of technical replicates of blood from four donors. Data came from immunoSEQ multiplex PCR; TCRdb stores just in-frame clones and leaves some out. The sample yields 95,000 or so clones, 95% seen once. Specimen: T cells isolated from PBMCs. The receptors stem from a human donor in good health. Each CDR3 is given with its conserved first and last residue. The D gene is left open where the match is weak. The size of a clone is reported for some rows only, either as once, few or many, or as a class for expanded clones.

D gene	clone size	J gene	V gene	CDR3 DNA	CDR3 protein
-	-	TRBJ2-1	TRBV7-9	TGTGCCAGCAGCCCCCCCCAGCGCGTTTCTTACAATGAGCAGTTCTTC	CASSPPQRVSYNEQFF
TRBD1	-	TRBJ1-1	TRBV18	TGTGCCACTGGACAGGTGGGGGACACTGAAGCTTTCTTT	CATGQVGDTEAFF
-	-	TRBJ2-3	TRBV11-3	TGTGCCAGCAGCCTCACAGATACGCAGTATTTT	CASSLTDTQYF
TRBD2	-	TRBJ2-3	TRBV14	TGTGCCAGCAGCCAAGAACTAGCGGGAGTCTCAGATACGCAGTATTTT	CASSQELAGVSDTQYF
TRBD1	-	TRBJ1-2	TRBV4-2	TGTGCCAGCAGCCAAGAGTGGGAGGGACAGGACGTCTATGGCTACACCTTC	CASSQEWEGQDVYGYTF
-	-	TRBJ2-3	TRBV11-3	TGTGCCAGCACCCAAGGGAGATGGGGTAGGGGCACAGATACGCAGTATTTT	CASTQGRWGRGTDTQYF
-	-	TRBJ2-1	TRBV10-3	TGTGCCATCAGTGCCCGGGGGTTAGGCAATGAGCAGTTCTTC	CAISARGLGNEQFF
TRBD1	-	TRBJ2-7	TRBV7-2	TGTGCCAGCAGCTCGATACGGCAGACAGGGGGCATATACGAGCAGTACTTC	CASSSIRQTGGIYEQYF
-	-	TRBJ1-1	TRBV10-3	TGTGCCATCAGTACAGGCTACACTGAAGCTTTCTTT	CAISTGYTEAFF
-	-	TRBJ1-2	TRBV4-1	TGCGCCAGCAGCCAAGATCTCCCCGGGGTGGGCTATGGCTACACCTTC	CASSQDLPGVGYGYTF
-	-	TRBJ1-3	TRBV19	TGTGCCAGTAGTATAGATCGGGAATTTGGAAACACCATATATTTT	CASSIDREFGNTIYF
-	-	TRBJ2-2	TRBV29-1	TGCAGCGTTGAGGGCGTACGCACCGGGGAGCTGTTTTTT	CSVEGVRTGELFF
-	-	TRBJ1-5	TRBV16	TGTGCCAGCAGCCAATCCTCCGGGGTATCGGATCAGCCCCAGCATTTT	CASSQSSGVSDQPQHF
-	-	TRBJ2-3	TRBV5-1	TGCGCCAGCAGCCCAAATGTGGCGGTGGGCACAGATACGCAGTATTTT	CASSPNVAVGTDTQYF
-	-	TRBJ2-5	TRBV4-2	TGTGCCAGCAGCCAAGAGGGCAAGACGGGAGTATCAGAGACCCAGTACTTC	CASSQEGKTGVSETQYF
-	-	TRBJ2-5	TRBV6-6	TGTGCCAGCAGTAATCAGGCATTGGAGACCCAGTACTTC	CASSNQALETQYF
TRBD2	-	TRBJ2-3	TRBV19	TGTGCCAGTAGTTCTGCTAGCGGGAGCACAGATACGCAGTATTTT	CASSSASGSTDTQYF
-	-	TRBJ1-1	TRBV10-3	TGTGCCATCAGCACCGACTGGAACACTGAAGCTTTCTTT	CAISTDWNTEAFF
TRBD2	-	TRBJ2-7	TRBV19	TGTGCCAGTAGTATAGTGGTAGCGGGAGTCAACGAGCAGTACTTC	CASSIVVAGVNEQYF
-	-	TRBJ1-2	TRBV6-5	TGTGCCAGCAGTTACATACAGGGAATCTTAGGCTATGGCTACACCTTC	CASSYIQGILGYGYTF
-	-	TRBJ1-2	TRBV11-2	TGTGCCAGCAGCTCAGGGGCGCATAACTATGGCTACACCTTC	CASSSGAHNYGYTF
TRBD2	-	TRBJ2-1	TRBV12-5	TGTGCTAGTGGCCTATGGTTTGAAGGACTAGCGGGGTTGAGCTCCTACAATGAGCAGTTCTTC	CASGLWFEGLAGLSSYNEQFF
-	few	TRBJ1-1	TRBV29-1	TGCAGCGTTGAAGACAGGGGCACTGAAGCTTTCTTT	CSVEDRGTEAFF
TRBD2	-	TRBJ2-3	TRBV25-1	TGTGCCAGCAGTGACACCGGGACTAGCGGGAGACTCCCAGATACGCAGTATTTT	CASSDTGTSGRLPDTQYF
TRBD2	-	TRBJ2-1	TRBV5-5	TGTGCCAGCAGCTTGGGAGGACTAGCGGGGTACAATGAGCAGTTCTTC	CASSLGGLAGYNEQFF
-	-	TRBJ1-2	TRBV6-1	TGTGCCAGCAGTGACCGGGTTTCCGACTATGGCTACACCTTC	CASSDRVSDYGYTF
-	-	TRBJ1-5	TRBV27	TGTGCCAGCGGACAGTATAGCAATCAGCCCCAGCATTTT	CASGQYSNQPQHF
TRBD1	-	TRBJ2-1	TRBV18	TGTGCCAGCTCACCGGACAGGACGGAAGGTGAGCAGTTCTTC	CASSPDRTEGEQFF
TRBD1	-	TRBJ2-7	TRBV9	TGTGCCAGCAGCACCCGGGACAGGGTCTACGAGCAGTACTTC	CASSTRDRVYEQYF